The clone carrying this T cell receptor beta chain was counted once. Its specificity is not known. The CDR3 has 11 residues. Germline V CDR1 and CDR2: MNHNS, SASEGT. Trimming took 2 bases from V and 12 from J, leaving 10 bases between them. This sample stems from a study of T cell responses to AZD1222 COVID-19 vaccine. Findings of the study overall: The number of AZD1222 recipients seropositive at baseline was only 5 to 7. Spike as a whole was targeted by vaccine-associated CD4 TCRs, dominant at 160-218 and 743-854. Samples come after the peak T cell response, not at day 14.

The repertoire was sequenced with immunoSEQ multiplex PCR; TCRdb's copy has only in-frame clones and lacks some. The table lists roughly 150,000 clones, approximately 93% of them singletons. This rearrangement joins TRBV6-1 to TRBJ2-5; D unresolved. The source was peripheral blood, collected 28 days after the second AZD1222 dose. The source of this sequence is an adult who received the AZD1222 COVID-19 vaccine. The CDR3, as DNA: TGTGCCAGCAGTGAACAGGCTATGAAGTACTTC. Protein sequence: CASSEQAMKYF.